The 29 T cell receptor beta chains below were found in one sample sequenced in a study of blood T cells in healthy people across ages. Next came a second PCR, run for about 7 to 12 cycles, which used a sample-barcoded 5' primer along with a J-beta primer mix. TCRdb ran MiXCR on the 5' RACE reads and lists one entry per CDR3 protein. The sample yields about 730,000 distinct CDR3 sequences, about 42% seen once. Sequences were obtained from blood. The receptors were gathered from a woman aged 60 to 75 in good health.

The gene calls are TRBV6-5 and TRBJ2-5; D remains unclear. The CDR3 is made up of 14 amino acids. The germline gives CDR1 MNHEY, CDR2 SVGAGI. Deletions cut 0 bases from V and 4 bases from J, with 9 bases between. This CDR3 is CASSYSLKGETQYF. DNA for the CDR3: TGTGCCAGCAGTTACTCGTTGAAGGGAGAGACCCAGTACTTC.

This chain joins TRBV3-1 and TRBJ2-4; tentatively, D is TRBD2 (5 bases). The assigned J gene may be wrong: the sequence end matches TRBJ2-7 better. CDR3 length: 13 residues. The germline CDR1 and CDR2 sequences are LGHDT and YNNKEL (reference sequence). The CDR3 loop is CASSQVSAREQYF. Here the CDR3 DNA reads TGTGCCAGCAGCCAAGTTAGCGCCCGCGAGCAGTACTTC.

The V call is TRBV4-3, the J call TRBJ2-2; D is possibly TRBD2 (5 bases). Germline lookup yields CDR1 LGHNA and CDR2 YSLEER. The CDR3 has 18 residues. Trimming removed 2 bases from V and 0 bases from J, with 16 bases in between. CDR3 in amino acids: CASSQQAPAGANTGELFF. Written as DNA, the CDR3 is TGCGCCAGCAGCCAACAAGCCCCGGCGGGTGCGAACACCGGGGAGCTGTTTTTT.

This chain joins TRBV9 and TRBJ2-6; the D is unclear. CDR1 and CDR2 from the germline V gene are SGDLS and YYNGEE. The CDR3 covers 15 residues. Trimming took 0 bases from V and 0 from J, leaving 4 bases between them. The CDR3 here is CASSVVSSGANVLTF. CDR3 sequence (DNA): TGTGCCAGCAGCGTAGTTTCCTCTGGGGCCAACGTCCTGACTTTC.

This clonotype was recorded at least ten times. The chain recombines TRBV29-1 with TRBJ2-5; 13 nucleotides line up with TRBD2. V shed 3 bases and J 10 bases; nucleotides not matched to a gene: 11. The CDR3 is 15 residues long. CDR1 and CDR2 from the germline V gene are SQVTM and ANQGSEA. The CDR3 is CSVEDGTSGKVDQYF. In nucleotides, the CDR3 is TGCAGCGTTGAGGATGGGACTAGCGGGAAAGTGGACCAGTACTTC.

This clonotype was found a few times. CDR3 residues: CASSSRQGSEAFF. The CDR3 DNA reads as TGTGCCAGCAGTTCTCGACAGGGCTCGGAAGCTTTCTTT. The chain joins TRBV12-3 or TRBV12-4 to TRBJ1-1; TRBD1 agrees at 7 bases. The ends lost 4 bases at V and 8 bases at J; junction bases unmatched: 7. This CDR3 has 13 residues.

The chain uses TRBV3-1 and TRBJ2-4; 7 bases are a match to TRBD1. The CDR3 has 14 residues. Losses at the gene ends were 1 base for V and 6 bases for J; bases not matched to a gene: 3. Germline-derived CDR1 and CDR2 are LGHDT and YNNKEL (reference sequence). The CDR3 nucleotides are TGTGCCAGCAGCCAAGGGGGGACAGTAAACATTCAGTACTTC. Translated: CASSQGGTVNIQYF.

This clonotype was found many times. The V gene is TRBV11-2, the J gene TRBJ2-5; 12 nucleotides align to TRBD2. This CDR3 comprises 18 residues. Germline CDR1 reads SGHAT; CDR2 reads FQNNGV. The junction had 12 bases not matched to a gene; V was cut back by 3 bases and J by 4 bases. For the CDR3, the DNA is TGTGCCAGCAGCTTCGTGGGAGGACTAGCGGGAAACAGAGAGACCCAGTACTTC. Translation: CASSFVGGLAGNRETQYF.

This clonotype was seen many times. This sequence joins TRBV20-1 and TRBJ2-7; TRBD1 matches at 7 bases. CDR1 DFQATT and CDR2 SNEGSKA come from the germline V gene (reference sequence). V lost 6 bases, J lost 0 bases, and 5 bases stayed unmatched. The CDR3 consists of 13 residues. CDR3: CSAGGLSSYEQYF. CDR3 nucleotide sequence: TGCAGTGCAGGGGGCCTGAGCTCCTACGAGCAGTACTTC.

This clonotype turned up a few times. The J gene is TRBJ1-2, the V gene TRBV27; 11 positions match TRBD1. Per the germline V gene, CDR1 is MNHEY and CDR2 is SMNVEV (reference sequence). J was trimmed by 3 bases and V by 2 bases; bases with no gene match: 8. This CDR3 comprises 17 residues. CDR3 residues: CASSLKGPGQGDYGYTF. In DNA, the CDR3 is TGTGCCAGCAGTTTAAAAGGGCCGGGACAGGGGGACTATGGCTACACCTTC.

This clonotype was found a few times. The gene calls are TRBV29-1 and TRBJ2-7, with 13 bases that match TRBD2. The V segment lost 6 bases and the J segment 3 bases; nucleotides outside the gene matches: 2. The CDR3 is 13 amino acids. CDR1 is SQVTM, CDR2 ANQGSEA, per germline. The CDR3 nucleotides are TGCAGCGTGACTAGCGGGGGGATCTACGAGCAGTACTTC. This encodes CSVTSGGIYEQYF.

Of note for this clonotype: A junction boundary mismatches the germline segment, possibly from a read error. The chain has TRBV10-3 and TRBJ2-1, with 10 bases matching TRBD1. The CDR3 contains 15 residues. Looked up from germline, CDR1 is ENHRY and CDR2 is SYGVKD. CDR3 in amino acids: CVINPGTGALNEQFF. In nucleotides, the CDR3 is TGTGTCATCAACCCCGGGACAGGGGCTCTGAATGAGCAGTTCTTC.

V gene TRBV29-1 combines with J gene TRBJ2-1; weak D call: TRBD2 (6 bases). Trimming shortened V by 6 bases and J by 0 bases, and 18 bases separated the two germline ends. The length of the CDR3 is 16 residues. Germline-derived CDR1 and CDR2 are SQVTM and ANQGSEA. The chain's CDR3 is CSVENLGSSSYNEQFF. The CDR3 DNA reads as TGCAGCGTCGAAAACCTCGGGAGCAGCTCCTACAATGAGCAGTTCTTC.

The J gene is TRBJ1-1, the V gene TRBV28, with 7 bases aligning to TRBD1. Germline CDR1 reads MDHEN; CDR2 reads SYDVKM. V was pared by 5 bases and J by 3 bases, with 9 bases of the junction left unmatched. The CDR3 length is 15 residues. The CDR3 DNA is TGTGCCAGCAGTAGTATTGACAGGGACGACACTGAAGCTTTCTTT. Its protein product is CASSSIDRDDTEAFF.

This clonotype was counted between two and nine times. The V call is TRBV20-1, the J call TRBJ2-3, with unresolved D. Germline assignment: CDR1 DFQATT and CDR2 SNEGSKA (reference sequence). CDR3 length equals 13 residues. Trimming left V 3 bases short and J 0 bases short, with 7 bases between. The CDR3 sequence is CSARRSSTDTQYF. In DNA form, the CDR3 reads TGCAGTGCTAGGCGATCTAGCACAGATACGCAGTATTTT.

The gene calls are TRBV12-3 or TRBV12-4 and TRBJ2-1, with 8 bases aligning to TRBD2. The ends lost 3 bases at V and 10 bases at J; junction bases unmatched: 8. The CDR3 length is 14 residues. The CDR3 is CASSFASGYYEQFF. CDR3 nucleotides: TGTGCCAGCAGTTTCGCTAGCGGGTACTACGAGCAGTTCTTC.

This chain joins TRBV14 and TRBJ1-1; no reliable D call. Germline CDR1 reads SGHDN; CDR2 reads FVKESK. V was trimmed by 1 base and J by 0 bases, leaving 9 bases between them. The CDR3 extends over 15 amino acids. The CDR3 DNA reads as TGTGCCAGCAGCCAAGCCCCCATGGTGAACACTGAAGCTTTCTTT. Translation: CASSQAPMVNTEAFF. Supplemented by reference TRBV14 and TRBJ1-1, the full variable domain reads EAGVTQFPSHSVIEKGQTVTLRCDPISGHDNLYWYRRVMGKEIKFLLHFVKESKQDESGMPNNRFLAERTGGTYSTLKVQPAELEDSGVYFCASSQAPMVNTEAFFGQGTRLTVV.

The J gene is TRBJ1-2, the V gene TRBV12-3 or TRBV12-4, with D hard to call. The CDR3 consists of 13 residues. V lost 5 bases to trimming and J lost 5 bases, with 12 bases between them. The DNA of the CDR3 is TGTGCCAGCAGTCCGTCGCAGAATTATGGCTACACCTTC. It codes for CASSPSQNYGYTF.

To note about this clonotype: A much larger clone sits a single nucleotide away, making a read error possible. The chain recombines TRBV4-2 with TRBJ2-3, with 10 bases matching TRBD2. Germline-derived CDR1 and CDR2 are LGHNA and YNFKEQ. The CDR3 length is 18 residues. The CDR3 region has the DNA TGTGCCAGCGGCCAAAGGGGTGGACTAGCGGATAGGGCAGATACGCAGTATTTT. Translating it yields CASGQRGGLADRADTQYF.

The chain employs TRBV5-6 and TRBJ2-5; 7 bases are a match to TRBD2. V lost 0 bases and J lost 3; bases outside the gene matches: 2. CDR1 and CDR2 (germline): SGHDT, YYEEEE. The CDR3 has 14 residues. This CDR3 reads CASSLEGGEETQYF. The CDR3 bases are TGTGCCAGCAGCTTGGAGGGAGGGGAAGAGACCCAGTACTTC.

The gene calls are TRBV11-1 and TRBJ2-3, with a possible D match to TRBD2 (6 bases). The CDR3 extends over 16 amino acids. Germline CDR1 is SGHAT and CDR2 is FQDESV (reference sequence). The V and J ends lost 2 bases and 1 base respectively, with 13 bases between them. The CDR3 nucleotides read TGTGCCAGCAGCTTAAATTACGGGGGAGGCACAGATACGCAGTATTTT. Translation: CASSLNYGGGTDTQYF.

This chain joins TRBV19 and TRBJ1-5; the match to TRBD1 covers 8 bases. The CDR3 consists of 14 residues. Trimming took 6 bases from V and 6 from J; bases not matched to a gene: 7. Germline V gene data show CDR1 as LNHDA and CDR2 as SQIVND (reference sequence). The CDR3: CASRFATGVQPQHF. The CDR3 nucleotides are TGTGCCAGTAGATTCGCGACAGGGGTTCAGCCCCAGCATTTT.

This clonotype was seen repeatedly, ten times or more. This chain joins TRBV10-3 and TRBJ2-5, with 8 positions matching TRBD1. The CDR3 has 16 amino acids. CDR1 is ENHRY, CDR2 SYGVKD, per germline. V shed 5 bases, J shed 11 bases, and the junction held 19 bases outside the gene matches. DNA of the CDR3: TGTGCCATCAGTAAGGACTTCAGGGGGCGGTTTGGAGAGCAGTACTTC. Translating it yields CAISKDFRGRFGEQYF.

V and J are TRBV6-6 and TRBJ2-5, with D uncertain. The DNA end lines up better with TRBJ2-7; the J call may be wrong. This CDR3 comprises 12 residues. CDR1 MNHNY and CDR2 SVGAGI come from the germline V gene (reference sequence). The CDR3 sequence: CASSLYYGEQYF. The CDR3 DNA sequence: TGTGCCAGCAGTCTCTACTATGGCGAGCAGTACTTC.

V gene TRBV3-1 combines with J gene TRBJ2-1; 9 nucleotides agree with TRBD2. Germline CDR1 and CDR2: LGHDT and YNNKEL (reference sequence). The V segment lost 6 bases and the J segment 2 bases; nucleotides outside the gene matches: 17. CDR3 length: 19 residues. The CDR3: CASRHRNRGSGGTYNEQFF. The CDR3 DNA reads TGTGCCAGCAGACACCGAAACCGAGGAAGCGGGGGGACCTACAATGAGCAGTTCTTC.

This chain joins TRBV3-1 and TRBJ2-1, with D perhaps matching TRBD1 (6 bases). The V gene lost 1 base and the J gene lost 4 bases, with 17 bases spanning the gap. Looked up from germline, CDR1 is LGHDT and CDR2 is YNNKEL (reference sequence). This CDR3 is built from 17 residues. The CDR3 region is CASSQVLGQSIYNEQFF. CDR3 DNA: TGTGCCAGCAGCCAAGTACTAGGACAGAGTATTTACAATGAGCAGTTCTTC.

Worth noting for this clonotype: A read error may explain this, as a much larger clone is one base away. The chain is built from TRBV12-3 or TRBV12-4 and TRBJ2-3; TRBD2 matches at 7 bases. This CDR3 comprises 14 residues. The CDR3 nucleotides read TGTGCCAGCAGCATAGCGGGTCGCACAGATGCGCAGTATTTT. This translates into CASSIAGRTDAQYF.

The chain uses TRBV28 and TRBJ2-3; the match to TRBD1 covers 7 bases. V was clipped by 5 bases and J by 5 bases; unmatched bases: 19. CDR3 size: 18 residues. Looked up from germline, CDR1 is MDHEN and CDR2 is SYDVKM. CDR3 sequence reads: CASSPAQGFSTSGDTQYF. CDR3 DNA: TGTGCCAGCAGTCCCGCACAGGGGTTTAGTACATCAGGAGATACGCAGTATTTT. Combining the CDR3 with reference TRBV28 and TRBJ2-3 gives the whole variable domain DVKVTQSSRYLVKRTGEKVFLECVQDMDHENMFWYRQDPGLGLRLIYFSYDVKMKEKGDIPEGYSVSREKKERFSLILESASTNQTSMYLCASSPAQGFSTSGDTQYFGPGTRLTVL.

The CDR3 DNA reads as TGTGCCAGCGGAGGGAAGGAGAAAAACATTCAGTACTTC. Translation gives CASGGKEKNIQYF. The rearrangement joins TRBV25-1 to TRBJ2-4; D perhaps matches TRBD2 (6 bases). Trimming pared 8 bases from V and 4 bases from J, leaving 12 bases between. This CDR3 has 13 amino acids. Germline CDR1 and CDR2: MGHDK and SYGVNS.